This T cell receptor (beta chain) was observed in a study of blood T cell repertoires in COVID-19. CDR3 length equals 14 residues. Germline V CDR1 and CDR2: SGDLS, YYNGEE. Trimming pared 0 bases from V and 4 bases from J, leaving 10 bases between. The repertoire was sequenced with immunoSEQ multiplex PCR; TCRdb's copy has only in-frame clones and lacks some. The sample yields 150,000 to 200,000 clones, approximately 86% seen once. Material: peripheral blood. The chain combines TRBV9 with TRBJ2-5; no clear D. The clonotype was recovered from a woman aged 40 to 50 with COVID-19, enrolled during active disease. CDR3 protein: CASSVARGGETQYF. In nucleotides, the CDR3 is TGTGCCAGCAGCGTAGCTCGAGGTGGAGAGACCCAGTACTTC.